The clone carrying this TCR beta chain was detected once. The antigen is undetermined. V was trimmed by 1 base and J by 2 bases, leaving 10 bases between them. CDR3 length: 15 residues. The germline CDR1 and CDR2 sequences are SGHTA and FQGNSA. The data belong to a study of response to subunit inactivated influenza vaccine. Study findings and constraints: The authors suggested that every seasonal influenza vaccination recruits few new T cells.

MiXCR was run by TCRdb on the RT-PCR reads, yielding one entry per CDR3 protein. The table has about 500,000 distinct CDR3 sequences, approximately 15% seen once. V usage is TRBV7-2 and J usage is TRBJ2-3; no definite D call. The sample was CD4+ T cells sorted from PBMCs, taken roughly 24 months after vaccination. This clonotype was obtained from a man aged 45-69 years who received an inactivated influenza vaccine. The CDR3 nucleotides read TGTGCCAGCAGCTTAGATCTCCTAAACACAGATACGCAGTATTTT. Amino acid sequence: CASSLDLLNTDTQYF.